What follows are 19 T cell receptor beta chains derived from one specimen sequenced in a study of tissue T cells after allogeneic stem cell transplantation. Only in-frame clones appear in the TCRdb table, and some are missing; sequencing was by immunoSEQ multiplex PCR. The sample records 8,500 to 10,000 clones, roughly 49% being singletons. Indicated time point: mouse harvest day 7 after allogeneic transplant. Tail vein injection delivered 10^7 T-cell-depleted bone marrow cells and 10^6 splenic CD5+ T cells. Material: gut tissue. The origin of the receptors is a female BALB/c mouse given C57BL/6 T cells with graft-versus-host disease after an allogeneic hematopoietic cell transplant.

This clone was detected a few times. Gene names refer to mouse genes. The read gets to within 1 residue of the CDR3 end, and the germline J gene fills in the rest. The chain combines TRBV2 with TRBJ1-5; a weak D match, TRBD1 (6 bases). The CDR3 is 15 amino acids. V lost 3 bases, J lost 0 bases, and 9 bases lay in between. Germline CDR1 and CDR2: LGHNA and YSYQKL. The CDR3 loop reads CASSHGTNNNQAPLF. CDR3 DNA, as far as it was read: TGTGCCAGCAGCCACGGGACAAATAACAACCAGGCTCCGCTT.

A note on this clone: Mouse germline and gene names are used. Read sequence stops 1 residue before the CDR3 end, and the germline J gene provides the missing end. This sequence joins TRBV3 and TRBJ2-4, with D unclear. Germline lookup yields CDR1 SNHLY and CDR2 FYNGKV (reference sequence). The CDR3 has 14 residues. With 1 base removed from V and 0 bases from J, the gap between germline ends came to 5 bases. CDR3: CASSLERSQNTLYF. CDR3 bases read: TGTGCCAGCAGCTTAGAAAGGAGTCAAAACACCTTGTAC.

For this clone: Mouse gene names apply. The sequence runs out 1 residue before the end of the CDR3; the remainder is reconstructed from the germline J gene. The J gene is TRBJ2-2, the V gene TRBV15; the D gene is possibly TRBD2 (5 bases). The CDR3 spans 12 residues. Germline V gene lookup returns CDR1 SGHND and CDR2 FRSKSL. V was clipped by 7 bases and J by 3 bases, with 6 bases between them. Incomplete CDR3 DNA: TGTGCCAGCACCTGGGACACCGGGCAGCTCTAC. Amino acids: CASTWDTGQLY. The complete CDR3 protein is CASTWDTGQLYF.

Only a few counts were recorded for this clone. Gene names and germline refer to mouse. The observed sequence ends 1 residue before the CDR3 terminus, with the missing tail filled in from the germline J gene. The chain combines TRBV15 with TRBJ1-1, with 9 nucleotides matching TRBD1. J lost 7 bases, V lost 6 bases, and 3 bases had no gene match. This CDR3 has 12 amino acids. Germline CDR1 reads SGHND; CDR2 reads FRSKSL. The covered CDR3 bases are TGTGCCAGCAGGCGACAGGGGGGAGAAGTCTTC. Protein product: CASRRQGGEVF. The whole CDR3 is CASRRQGGEVFF.

By sample share, this clone is medium-sized. These gene names are mouse names. The read terminates 1 residue ahead of where the CDR3 ends, so the germline J gene completes it. In the same sample, other DNA sequences code for this CDR3. The rearrangement links TRBV26 to TRBJ2-7; D is unresolved. Per the germline V gene, CDR1 is KGHPV and CDR2 is FQNQEV (reference sequence). With 0 bases removed from V and 0 bases from J, the gap between germline ends came to 6 bases. The CDR3 consists of 14 residues. The covered CDR3 bases are TGTGCCAGCAGTCTGTCGCAGAGCTCCTATGAACAGTAC. This sequence encodes CASSLSQSSYEQY. The CDR3 reads in full as CASSLSQSSYEQYF.

This clone was picked up a small number of times. The gene names here belong to mouse. Read coverage stops 1 residue before the CDR3 terminus; the germline J gene supplies the remainder. This chain links TRBV23 with TRBJ1-2. Germline-derived CDR1 and CDR2 are KGHTA and FQNQQP. CDR3 size: 13 residues. This CDR3 reads CSSSRNSNSDYTF. The covered CDR3 bases are TGCTCCAGCAGTCGGAATTCAAACTCCGACTACACC.

Worth noting for this clone: Gene names are the mouse ones. Read coverage stops 1 residue before the CDR3 terminus; the germline J gene supplies the remainder. The V gene is TRBV3, the J gene TRBJ2-3; possibly TRBD1 for D (5 bases). Germline V gene lookup returns CDR1 SNHLY and CDR2 FYNGKV (reference sequence). Trimming pared 5 bases from V and 3 bases from J, leaving 15 bases between. CDR3 length: 15 amino acids. The sequenced part of the CDR3 DNA is TGTGCCAGCAGCCTGGCCAGGGAGAGAGCAGAAACGCTGTAT. It yields the protein CASSLARERAETLY. The entire CDR3 protein reads CASSLARERAETLYF.

For this clone: Gene names are the mouse ones. The CDR3 extends 1 residue past the end of the read, so its final part is completed from the germline J gene. The chain is built from TRBV26 and TRBJ2-1; TRBD2 matches at 11 bases. Germline V gene data show CDR1 as KGHPV and CDR2 as FQNQEV (reference sequence). The CDR3 extends over 14 amino acids. Unmatched junction bases numbered 1, after V lost 6 bases and J lost 3 bases. CDR3: CASRDWGGYAEQFF. The sequenced part of the CDR3 DNA is TGTGCCAGCAGAGACTGGGGGGGCTATGCTGAGCAGTTC.

This clone turned up a few times. Gene names and germline refer to mouse. The read terminates 1 residue ahead of where the CDR3 ends, so the germline J gene completes it. The chain links TRBV13-2 to TRBJ1-5; D is uncertain. The CDR3 has 15 residues. The germline V gene encodes CDR1 NNHNN and CDR2 SYGAGS (reference sequence). Trimming stripped 3 bases from V and 0 bases from J, with 10 bases between. CDR3 loop: CASGVGGYNNQAPLF. CDR3 bases read: TGTGCCAGCGGTGTTGGCGGATATAACAACCAGGCTCCGCTT.

Remarks on this clone: The gene names given are mouse names. The sequence runs out 1 residue before the end of the CDR3; the remainder is reconstructed from the germline J gene. The V and J genes are TRBV14 and TRBJ2-5; 7 bases match TRBD1. This CDR3 is built from 14 residues. CDR1 SGHDT and CDR2 FRDEAV come from the germline V gene. V shed 4 bases, J shed 0 bases, and the junction held 2 bases outside the gene matches. Partial CDR3 DNA: TGTGCCAGCAGTCGGGACAGTAACCAAGACACCCAGTAC. Protein product: CASSRDSNQDTQY. The whole CDR3 is CASSRDSNQDTQYF.

This clone occurred a few times. The gene names given are mouse names. With the read ending 1 residue before the CDR3 end, the germline J gene is used to fill in that end. The sample has other DNA sequences that encode this CDR3 too. The genes are TRBV26 and TRBJ2-1; TRBD1 aligns across 10 bases. Germline CDR1 KGHPV, CDR2 FQNQEV (reference sequence). The V gene end was trimmed by 4 bases and the J gene end by 7 bases; junction bases not matched to a gene: 4. This CDR3 region has 14 residues. CDR3 sequence: CASSRTGGRAEQFF. CDR3 DNA, as far as it was read: TGTGCCAGCAGTCGGACAGGGGGAAGAGCTGAGCAGTTC.

Of note for this clone: The junction and the germline gene differ at one end; a read error may be behind it. Germline and genes here are mouse. The read halts 1 residue ahead of the CDR3 end, with the missing end drawn from the germline J gene. The chain uses TRBV13-1 and TRBJ2-5; D could derive from TRBD1 or TRBD2 (7 bases each). The CDR3 covers 14 residues. In germline, CDR1 is NSHNY, CDR2 SYGAGN. The CDR3 is CASGDQGGQDTQYF. The sequenced part of the CDR3 DNA is TGTGCCAGCGGTGATCAGGGGGGGCAAGACACCCAGTAC.

About this clone itself: These gene names are mouse names. The CDR3 goes on 1 residue after the read ends, and that part is filled in from the germline J gene. This chain uses TRBV13-2 with TRBJ2-4; maybe TRBD2 (5 bases). This CDR3 is built from 13 residues. Trimming took off 5 bases at V and 0 bases at J, with 7 bases between the two ends. CDR1 NNHNN and CDR2 SYGAGS come from the germline V gene (reference sequence). CDR3 DNA (partial): TGTGCCAGCGGAGGACTTAGTCAAAACACCTTGTAC. Its protein product is CASGGLSQNTLY. The full CDR3 sequence reads CASGGLSQNTLYF.

Note on this clone: Gene names and germline refer to mouse. The CDR3 goes on 1 residue after the read ends, and that part is filled in from the germline J gene. The chain combines TRBV12-1 with TRBJ2-4, with 11 bases that match TRBD2. The CDR3 contains 12 residues. Germline values: CDR1 SGHSN, CDR2 HYEKVE. V was clipped by 0 bases and J by 12 bases; unmatched bases: 1. The sequenced part of the CDR3 DNA is TGTGCCAGCTCTCTCGGGACTGGGGGTTTGTAC. Protein sequence: CASSLGTGGLY. The whole CDR3 protein reads CASSLGTGGLYF.

The table lists this clone with a count of one. The germline and genes are mouse ones. The missing CDR3 end, 1 residue past where the read stops, is filled in from the germline J gene. The chain links TRBV23 to TRBJ1-4. Germline CDR1 KGHTA, CDR2 FQNQQP. The CDR3 consists of 13 residues. The CDR3 protein is CSSSQSHNERLFF. CDR3 DNA (partial): TGCTCCAGCAGTCAATCGCACAACGAAAGATTATTT.

This clone has more than one count but fewer than ten. The genes and germline here are from mouse. CDR3 DNA (partial): TGCACCTGCAGTTCACTGGGGGGGCGCTCCTATGAACAGTAC. Translating gives CTCSSLGGRSYEQY. The entire CDR3 sequence reads CTCSSLGGRSYEQYF. This rearrangement joins TRBV1 to TRBJ2-7; 11 nucleotides match TRBD2. Coverage ceases 1 residue before the CDR3 finishes, and the germline J gene fills in the end. Germline assignment: CDR1 NSQYPW and CDR2 LRSPGD (reference sequence). The V segment lost 5 bases and the J segment 0 bases; nucleotides outside the gene matches: 3. This CDR3 comprises 15 residues.

A word on this clone: Germline and genes here are mouse. The CDR3 extends 1 residue past the end of the read, so its final part is completed from the germline J gene. The chain recombines TRBV26 with TRBJ2-7, with unresolved D. The V and J ends lost 2 bases and 2 bases respectively, with 10 bases between them. Germline assignment: CDR1 KGHPV and CDR2 FQNQEV (reference sequence). This CDR3 region has 14 residues. The CDR3: CASSLIGSPYEQYF. The part of the CDR3 DNA that was read is TGTGCCAGCAGTCTGATAGGGAGCCCCTATGAACAGTAC. Filled out from reference TRBV26 and TRBJ2-7, the complete variable domain reads NSKVIQTPRYLVKGQGQKAKMRCIPEKGHPVVFWYQQNKNNEFKFLINFQNQEVLQQIDMTEKRFSAECPSNSPCSLEIQSSEAGDSALYLCASSLIGSPYEQYFGPGTRLTVL.

Concerning this clone: The germline and genes are mouse ones. The sequence runs out 1 residue before the end of the CDR3; the remainder is reconstructed from the germline J gene. The rearrangement links TRBV12-1 to TRBJ2-1, with a weak D call TRBD1 (5 bases). Trimming took off 0 bases at V and 0 bases at J, with 5 bases between the two ends. CDR1 and CDR2 (germline): SGHSN, HYEKVE. The CDR3 is 14 residues long. The sequenced part of the CDR3 DNA is TGTGCCAGCTCTCTCGACAGTAACTATGCTGAGCAGTTC. Protein product: CASSLDSNYAEQF. The complete CDR3 reads CASSLDSNYAEQFF.

This clone was detected only a few times. Gene names are mouse gene names. The DNA ends 1 residue before the CDR3 does, and the rest of the CDR3 is filled in from the germline J gene. The chain links TRBV29 to TRBJ2-5; D unresolved. CDR3 length: 12 residues. Germline CDR1 is MSHET and CDR2 is SYDVDS. V was pared by 3 bases and J by 0 bases, with 1 base between. The sequenced CDR3 bases are TGTGCTAGCAGTTTCAACCAAGACACCCAGTAC. Translation: CASSFNQDTQY. The CDR3, in full, reads CASSFNQDTQYF.